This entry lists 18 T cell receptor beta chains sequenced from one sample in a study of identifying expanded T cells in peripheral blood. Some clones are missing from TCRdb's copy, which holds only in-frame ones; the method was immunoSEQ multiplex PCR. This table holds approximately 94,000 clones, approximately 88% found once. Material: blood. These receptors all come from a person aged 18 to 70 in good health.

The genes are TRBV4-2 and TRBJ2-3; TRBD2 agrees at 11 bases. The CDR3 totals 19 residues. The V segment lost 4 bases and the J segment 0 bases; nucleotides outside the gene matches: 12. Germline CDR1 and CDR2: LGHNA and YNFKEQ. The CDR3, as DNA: TGTGCCAGCAGCCTCAACCTGGGGCTAGCGGGAGGTAGCACAGATACGCAGTATTTT. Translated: CASSLNLGLAGGSTDTQYF.

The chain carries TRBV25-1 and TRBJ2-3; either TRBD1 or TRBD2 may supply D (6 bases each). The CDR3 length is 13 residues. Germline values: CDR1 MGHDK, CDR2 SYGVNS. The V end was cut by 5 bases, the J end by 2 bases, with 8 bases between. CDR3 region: CASSRGDTDTQYF. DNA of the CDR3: TGTGCCAGCAGTAGGGGGGACACAGATACGCAGTATTTT.

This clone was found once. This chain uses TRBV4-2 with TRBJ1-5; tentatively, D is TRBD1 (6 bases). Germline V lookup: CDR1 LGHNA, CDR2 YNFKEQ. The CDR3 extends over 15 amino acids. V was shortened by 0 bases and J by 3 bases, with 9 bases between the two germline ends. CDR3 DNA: TGTGCCAGCAGCCAAGACGGACAGTTCAATCAGCCCCAGCATTTT. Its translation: CASSQDGQFNQPQHF.

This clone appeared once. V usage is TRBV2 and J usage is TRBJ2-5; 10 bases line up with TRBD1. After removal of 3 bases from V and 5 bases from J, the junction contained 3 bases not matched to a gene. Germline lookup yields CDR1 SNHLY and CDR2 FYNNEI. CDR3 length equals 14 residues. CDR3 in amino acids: CASSDPDRGETQYF. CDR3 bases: TGTGCCAGCAGTGACCCGGACAGGGGGGAGACCCAGTACTTC.

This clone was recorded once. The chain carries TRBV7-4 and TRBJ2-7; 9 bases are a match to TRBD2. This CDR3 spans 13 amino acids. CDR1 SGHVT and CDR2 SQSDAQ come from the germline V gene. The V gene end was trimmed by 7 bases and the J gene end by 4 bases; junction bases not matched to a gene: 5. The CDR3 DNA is TGTGCCAGCACCTCGCGGGAGGGATACGAGCAGTACTTC. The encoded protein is CASTSREGYEQYF.

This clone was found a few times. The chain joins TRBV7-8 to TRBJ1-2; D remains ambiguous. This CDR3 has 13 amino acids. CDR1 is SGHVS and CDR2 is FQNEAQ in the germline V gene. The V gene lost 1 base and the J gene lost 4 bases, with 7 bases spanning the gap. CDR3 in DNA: TGTGCCAGCAGCTTAGAACGGGCCTATGGCTACACCTTC. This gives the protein CASSLERAYGYTF.

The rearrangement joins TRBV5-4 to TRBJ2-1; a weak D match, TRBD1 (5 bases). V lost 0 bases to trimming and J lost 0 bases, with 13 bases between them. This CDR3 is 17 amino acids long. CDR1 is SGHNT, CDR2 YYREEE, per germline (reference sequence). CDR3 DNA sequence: TGTGCCAGCAGCTTGGGGGGCCAGGAAGTCTCCTACAATGAGCAGTTCTTC. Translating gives CASSLGGQEVSYNEQFF.

In DNA, the CDR3 is TGTGCCAGCAGCCGCCCGTCGGGGTACAATGAGCAGTTCTTC. The encoded protein is CASSRPSGYNEQFF. The V gene is TRBV14, the J gene TRBJ2-1; D is possibly TRBD2 (5 bases). With 4 bases removed from V and 4 bases from J, the gap between germline ends came to 11 bases. The CDR3 length is 14 residues. Germline values: CDR1 SGHDN, CDR2 FVKESK.

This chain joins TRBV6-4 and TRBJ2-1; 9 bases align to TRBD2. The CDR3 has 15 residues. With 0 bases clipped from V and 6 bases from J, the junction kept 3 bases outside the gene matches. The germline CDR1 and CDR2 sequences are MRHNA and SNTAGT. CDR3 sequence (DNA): TGTGCCAGCAGTGACTCGACTAGCGGAGTCAATGAGCAGTTCTTC. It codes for CASSDSTSGVNEQFF.

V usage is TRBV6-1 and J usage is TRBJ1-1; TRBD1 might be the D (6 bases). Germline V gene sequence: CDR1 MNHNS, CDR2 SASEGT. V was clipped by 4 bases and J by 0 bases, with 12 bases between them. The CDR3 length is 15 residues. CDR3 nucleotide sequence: TGTGCCAGCAGTGGGGGGGCACCCATGAACACTGAAGCTTTCTTT. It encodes CASSGGAPMNTEAFF.

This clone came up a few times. In DNA, the CDR3 is TGTGCCAGCAGTTACGGAGGGGCCTCCAATCAGCCCCAGCATTTT. This translates into CASSYGGASNQPQHF. The chain uses TRBV6-5 and TRBJ1-5, with D maybe TRBD1 (5 bases). V was trimmed by 2 bases and J by 3 bases, leaving 11 bases between them. The CDR3 spans 15 residues. CDR1 is MNHEY, CDR2 SVGAGI, per germline.

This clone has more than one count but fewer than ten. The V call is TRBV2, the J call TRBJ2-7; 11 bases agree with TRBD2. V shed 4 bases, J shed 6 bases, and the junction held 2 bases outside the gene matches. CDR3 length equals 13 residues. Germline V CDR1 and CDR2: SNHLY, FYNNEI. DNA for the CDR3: TGTGCCAGCAGTGTCCTAGCGGGAGGCGAGCAGTACTTC. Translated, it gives CASSVLAGGEQYF. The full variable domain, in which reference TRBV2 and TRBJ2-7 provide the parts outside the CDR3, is EPEVTQTPSHQVTQMGQEVILRCVPISNHLYFYWYRQILGQKVEFLVSFYNNEISEKSEIFDDQFSVERPDGSNFTLKIRSTKLEDSAMYFCASSVLAGGEQYFGPGTRLTVT.

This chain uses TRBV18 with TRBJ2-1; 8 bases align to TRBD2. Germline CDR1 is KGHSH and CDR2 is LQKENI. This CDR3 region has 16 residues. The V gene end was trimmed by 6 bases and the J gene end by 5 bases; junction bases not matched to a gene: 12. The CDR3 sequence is CASSQPGTRGNNEQFF. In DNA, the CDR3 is TGTGCCAGCTCGCAACCCGGGACTAGGGGGAACAATGAGCAGTTCTTC.

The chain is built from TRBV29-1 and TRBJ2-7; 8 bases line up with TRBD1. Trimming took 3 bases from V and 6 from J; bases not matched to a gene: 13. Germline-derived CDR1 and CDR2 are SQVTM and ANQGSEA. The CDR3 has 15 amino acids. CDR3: CSVDRWHGTGSEQYF. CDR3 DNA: TGCAGCGTTGATAGGTGGCACGGGACAGGCAGCGAGCAGTACTTC.

The CDR3 loop reads CAIRGQTNNSPLHF. The CDR3 DNA is TGTGCCATCAGGGGACAGACCAATAATTCACCCCTCCACTTT. The chain recombines TRBV10-3 with TRBJ1-6, with 7 bases identical to TRBD1. CDR1 and CDR2 (germline): ENHRY, SYGVKD. Germline trimming cut 6 bases from V and 5 bases from J; bases unmatched to any gene: 4. CDR3 length: 14 amino acids.

The CDR3 DNA is TGTGCCAGCAGCTTAGCGGTCAGTAACTATGGCTACACCTTC. Its protein product is CASSLAVSNYGYTF. This chain connects TRBV7-2 to TRBJ1-2, with D uncertain. In germline, CDR1 is SGHTA, CDR2 FQGNSA. This CDR3 comprises 14 residues. Trimming took 0 bases from V and 1 from J, leaving 6 bases between them.

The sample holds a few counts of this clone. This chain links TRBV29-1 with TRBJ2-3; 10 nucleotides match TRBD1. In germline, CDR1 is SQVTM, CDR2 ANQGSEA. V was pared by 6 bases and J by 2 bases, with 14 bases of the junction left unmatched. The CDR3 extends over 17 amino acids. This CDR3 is CSVDTSPGTGATDTQYF. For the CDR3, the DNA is TGCAGCGTGGATACCTCCCCCGGGACAGGGGCCACAGATACGCAGTATTTT.

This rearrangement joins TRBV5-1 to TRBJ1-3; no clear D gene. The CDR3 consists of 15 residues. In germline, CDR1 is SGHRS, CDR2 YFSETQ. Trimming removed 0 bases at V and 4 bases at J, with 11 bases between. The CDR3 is CASSLEGMRGNTIYF. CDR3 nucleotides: TGCGCCAGCAGCTTGGAAGGGATGAGAGGAAACACCATATATTTT. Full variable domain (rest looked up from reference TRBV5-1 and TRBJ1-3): KAGVTQTPRYLIKTRGQQVTLSCSPISGHRSVSWYQQTPGQGLQFLFEYFSETQRNKGNFPGRFSGRQFSNSRSEMNVSTLELGDSALYLCASSLEGMRGNTIYFGEGSWLTVV.